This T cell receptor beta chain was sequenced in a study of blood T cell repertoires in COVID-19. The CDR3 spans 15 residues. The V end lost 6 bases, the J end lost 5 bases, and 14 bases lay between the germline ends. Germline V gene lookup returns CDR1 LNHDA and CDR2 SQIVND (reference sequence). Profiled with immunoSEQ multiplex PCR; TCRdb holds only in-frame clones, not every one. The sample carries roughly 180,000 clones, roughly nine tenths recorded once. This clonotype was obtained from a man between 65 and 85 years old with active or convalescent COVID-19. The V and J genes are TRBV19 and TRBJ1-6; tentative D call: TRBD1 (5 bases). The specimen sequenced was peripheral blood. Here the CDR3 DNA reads TGTGCCAGTAGCCCGAGGACAAGAAATAATTCACCCCTCCACTTT. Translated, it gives CASSPRTRNNSPLHF.